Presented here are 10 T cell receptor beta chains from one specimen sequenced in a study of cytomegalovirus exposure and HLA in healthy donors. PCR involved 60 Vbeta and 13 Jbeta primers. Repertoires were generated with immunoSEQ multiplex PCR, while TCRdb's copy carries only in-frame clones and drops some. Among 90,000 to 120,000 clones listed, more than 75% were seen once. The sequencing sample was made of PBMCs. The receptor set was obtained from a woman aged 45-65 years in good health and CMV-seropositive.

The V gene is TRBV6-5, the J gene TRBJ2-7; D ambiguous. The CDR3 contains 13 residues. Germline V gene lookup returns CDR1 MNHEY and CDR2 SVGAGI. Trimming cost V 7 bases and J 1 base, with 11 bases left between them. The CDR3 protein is CASIPSGSYEQYF. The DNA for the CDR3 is TGTGCCAGCATTCCCTCCGGTTCCTACGAGCAGTACTTC.

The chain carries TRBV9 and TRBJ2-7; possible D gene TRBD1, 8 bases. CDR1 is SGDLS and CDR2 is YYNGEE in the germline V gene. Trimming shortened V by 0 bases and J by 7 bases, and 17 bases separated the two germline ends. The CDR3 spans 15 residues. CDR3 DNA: TGTGCCAGCAGCGTAGATACAGGGGGGGTTGGGGAGCAGTACTTC. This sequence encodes CASSVDTGGVGEQYF.

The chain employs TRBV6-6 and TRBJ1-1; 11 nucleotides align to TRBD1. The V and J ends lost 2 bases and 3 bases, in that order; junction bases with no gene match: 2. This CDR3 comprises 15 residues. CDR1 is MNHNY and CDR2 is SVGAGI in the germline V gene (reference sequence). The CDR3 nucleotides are TGTGCCAGCAGTTACCCGGGACAGGGGGACACTGAAGCTTTCTTT. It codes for CASSYPGQGDTEAFF.

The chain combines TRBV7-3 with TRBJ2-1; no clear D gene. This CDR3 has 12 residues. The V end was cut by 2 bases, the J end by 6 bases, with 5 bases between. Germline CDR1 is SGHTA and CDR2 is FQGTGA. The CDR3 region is CASSLSGNEQFF. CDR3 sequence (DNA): TGTGCCAGCAGCTTATCAGGCAATGAGCAGTTCTTC.

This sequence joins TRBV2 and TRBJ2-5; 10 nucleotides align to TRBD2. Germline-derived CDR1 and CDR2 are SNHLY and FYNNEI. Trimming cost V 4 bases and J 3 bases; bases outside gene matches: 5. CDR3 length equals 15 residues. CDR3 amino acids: CASSAGLAGEETQYF. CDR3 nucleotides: TGTGCCAGCAGTGCCGGCCTAGCGGGAGAAGAGACCCAGTACTTC.

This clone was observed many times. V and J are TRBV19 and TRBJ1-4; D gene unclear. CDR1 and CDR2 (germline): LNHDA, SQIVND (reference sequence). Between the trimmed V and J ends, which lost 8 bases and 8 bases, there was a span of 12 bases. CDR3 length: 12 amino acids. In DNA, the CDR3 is TGTGCCAGTGAGAGGTCGCCGGAAAAACTGTTTTTT. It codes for CASERSPEKLFF.

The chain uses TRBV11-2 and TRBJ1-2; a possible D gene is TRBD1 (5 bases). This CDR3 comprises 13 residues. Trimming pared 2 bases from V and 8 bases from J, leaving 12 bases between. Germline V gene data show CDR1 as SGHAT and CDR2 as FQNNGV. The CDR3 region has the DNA TGTGCCAGCAGCTTAAGGGGAACTGCCGGCTACACCTTC. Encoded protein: CASSLRGTAGYTF.

CDR3 bases: TGTGCCAGCAGCCAAAGGGACAGAAGCACTGAAGCTTTCTTT. Translating it yields CASSQRDRSTEAFF. The chain carries TRBV27 and TRBJ1-1; 7 nucleotides align to TRBD1. Unmatched junction bases numbered 8, after V lost 6 bases and J lost 4 bases. The CDR3 extends over 14 amino acids. The germline gives CDR1 MNHEY, CDR2 SMNVEV (reference sequence).

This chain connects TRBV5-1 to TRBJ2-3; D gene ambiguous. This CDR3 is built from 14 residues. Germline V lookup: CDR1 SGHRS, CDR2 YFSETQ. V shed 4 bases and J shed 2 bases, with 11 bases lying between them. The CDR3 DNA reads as TGCGCCAGCAGCGCCGGTGACAACACAGATACGCAGTATTTT. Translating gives CASSAGDNTDTQYF.

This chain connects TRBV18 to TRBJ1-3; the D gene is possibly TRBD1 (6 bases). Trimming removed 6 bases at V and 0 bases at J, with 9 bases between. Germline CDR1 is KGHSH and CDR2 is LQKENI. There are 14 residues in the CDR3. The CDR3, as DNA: TGTGCCAGCTCCCCAGGGGCCTCTGGAAACACCATATATTTT. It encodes CASSPGASGNTIYF.